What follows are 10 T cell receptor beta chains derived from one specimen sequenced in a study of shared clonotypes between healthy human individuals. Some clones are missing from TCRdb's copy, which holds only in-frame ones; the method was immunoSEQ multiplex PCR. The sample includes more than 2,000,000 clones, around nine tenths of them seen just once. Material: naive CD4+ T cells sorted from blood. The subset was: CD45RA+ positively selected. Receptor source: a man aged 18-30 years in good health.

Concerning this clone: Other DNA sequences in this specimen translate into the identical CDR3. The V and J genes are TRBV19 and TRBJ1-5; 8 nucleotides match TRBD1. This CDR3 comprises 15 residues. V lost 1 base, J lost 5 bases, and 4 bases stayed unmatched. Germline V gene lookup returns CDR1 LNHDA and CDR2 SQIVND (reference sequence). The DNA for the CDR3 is TGTGCCAGTAGTATAGGCCCAGGGGGCTATCAGCCCCAGCATTTT. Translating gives CASSIGPGGYQPQHF.

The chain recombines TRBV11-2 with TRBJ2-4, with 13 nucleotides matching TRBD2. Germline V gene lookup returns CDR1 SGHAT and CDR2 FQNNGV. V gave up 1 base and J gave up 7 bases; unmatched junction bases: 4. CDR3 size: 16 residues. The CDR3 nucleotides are TGTGCCAGCAGCTTAGGACTAGCGGGGGGTTCGAACATTCAGTACTTC. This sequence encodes CASSLGLAGGSNIQYF. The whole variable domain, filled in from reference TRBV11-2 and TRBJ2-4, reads EAGVAQSPRYKIIEKRQSVAFWCNPISGHATLYWYQQILGQGPKLLIQFQNNGVVDDSQLPKDRFSAERLKGVDSTLKIQPAKLEDSAVYLCASSLGLAGGSNIQYFGAGTRLSVL.

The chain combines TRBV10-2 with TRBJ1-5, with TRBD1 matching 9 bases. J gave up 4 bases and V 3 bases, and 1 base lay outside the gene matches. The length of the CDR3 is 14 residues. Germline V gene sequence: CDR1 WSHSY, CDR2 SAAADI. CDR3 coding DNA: TGCGCCAGCAGTGAAGGGACAGGGAATCAGCCCCAGCATTTT. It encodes CASSEGTGNQPQHF.

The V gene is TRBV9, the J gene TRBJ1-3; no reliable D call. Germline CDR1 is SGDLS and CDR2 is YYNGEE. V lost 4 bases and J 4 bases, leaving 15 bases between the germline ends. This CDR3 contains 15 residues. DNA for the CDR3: TGTGCCAGCAGCTCCCGACACGGCCCGGGAAACACCATATATTTT. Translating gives CASSSRHGPGNTIYF. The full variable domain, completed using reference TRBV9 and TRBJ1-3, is DSGVTQTPKHLITATGQRVTLRCSPRSGDLSVYWYQQSLDQGLQFLIQYYNGEERAKGNILERFSAQQFPDLHSELNLSSLELGDSALYFCASSSRHGPGNTIYFGEGSWLTVV.

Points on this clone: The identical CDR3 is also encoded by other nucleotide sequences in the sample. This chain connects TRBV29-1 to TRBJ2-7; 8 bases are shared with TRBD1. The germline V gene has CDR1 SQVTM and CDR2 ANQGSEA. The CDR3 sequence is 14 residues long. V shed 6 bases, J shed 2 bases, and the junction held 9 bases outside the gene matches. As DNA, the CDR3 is TGCAGCGTCGTCGGACAGGGAAAAACCTACGAGCAGTACTTC. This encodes CSVVGQGKTYEQYF.

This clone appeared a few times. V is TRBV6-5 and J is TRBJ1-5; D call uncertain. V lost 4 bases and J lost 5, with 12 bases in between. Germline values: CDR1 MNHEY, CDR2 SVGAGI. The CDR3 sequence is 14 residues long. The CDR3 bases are TGTGCCAGCAGTTCTAGACTAGATTATCAGCCCCAGCATTTT. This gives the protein CASSSRLDYQPQHF.

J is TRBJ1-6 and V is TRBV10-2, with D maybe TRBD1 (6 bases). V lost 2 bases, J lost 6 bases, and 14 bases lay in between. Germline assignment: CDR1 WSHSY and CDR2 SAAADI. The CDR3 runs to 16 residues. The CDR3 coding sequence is TGCGCCAGCAGTGAGCCAGGGGATCTGTCTAATTCACCCCTCCACTTT. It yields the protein CASSEPGDLSNSPLHF.

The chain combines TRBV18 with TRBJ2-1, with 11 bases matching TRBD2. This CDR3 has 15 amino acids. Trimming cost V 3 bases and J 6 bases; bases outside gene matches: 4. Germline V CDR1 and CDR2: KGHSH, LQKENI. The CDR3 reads CASSPLAGGLNEQFF. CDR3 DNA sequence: TGTGCCAGCTCACCCCTAGCGGGGGGTCTCAATGAGCAGTTCTTC. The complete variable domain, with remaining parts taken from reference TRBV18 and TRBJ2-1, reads NAGVMQNPRHLVRRRGQEARLRCSPMKGHSHVYWYRQLPEEGLKFMVYLQKENIIDESGMPKERFSAEFPKEGPSILRIQQVVRGDSAAYFCASSPLAGGLNEQFFGPGTRLTVL.

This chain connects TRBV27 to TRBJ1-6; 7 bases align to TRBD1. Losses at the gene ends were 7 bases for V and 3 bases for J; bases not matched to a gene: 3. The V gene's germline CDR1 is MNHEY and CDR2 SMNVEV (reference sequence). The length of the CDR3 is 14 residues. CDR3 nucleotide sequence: TGTGCCAGCAAGGGGGACAGCTATAATTCACCCCTCCACTTT. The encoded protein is CASKGDSYNSPLHF.

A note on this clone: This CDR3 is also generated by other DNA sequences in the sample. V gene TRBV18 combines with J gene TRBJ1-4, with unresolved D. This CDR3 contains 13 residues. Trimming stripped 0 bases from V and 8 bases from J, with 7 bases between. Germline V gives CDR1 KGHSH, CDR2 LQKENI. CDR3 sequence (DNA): TGTGCCAGCTCACCACCAGCGGAGGAAAAACTGTTTTTT. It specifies CASSPPAEEKLFF.